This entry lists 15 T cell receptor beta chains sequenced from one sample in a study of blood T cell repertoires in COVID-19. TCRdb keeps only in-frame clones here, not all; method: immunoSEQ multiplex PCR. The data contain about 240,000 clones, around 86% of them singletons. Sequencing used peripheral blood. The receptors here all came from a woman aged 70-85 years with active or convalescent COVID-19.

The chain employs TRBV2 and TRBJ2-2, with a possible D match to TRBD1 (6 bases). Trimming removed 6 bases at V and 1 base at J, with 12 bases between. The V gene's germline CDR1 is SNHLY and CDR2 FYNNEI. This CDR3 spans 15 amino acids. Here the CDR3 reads CASSLTGENTGELFF. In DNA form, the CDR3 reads TGTGCCAGCAGCCTGACAGGCGAGAACACCGGGGAGCTGTTTTTT.

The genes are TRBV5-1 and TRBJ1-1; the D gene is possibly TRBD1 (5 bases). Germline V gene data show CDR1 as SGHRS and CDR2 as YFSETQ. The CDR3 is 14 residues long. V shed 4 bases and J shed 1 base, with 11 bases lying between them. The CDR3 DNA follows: TGCGCCAGCAGCGCCGGAAGGGGGAACACTGAAGCTTTCTTT. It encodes CASSAGRGNTEAFF.

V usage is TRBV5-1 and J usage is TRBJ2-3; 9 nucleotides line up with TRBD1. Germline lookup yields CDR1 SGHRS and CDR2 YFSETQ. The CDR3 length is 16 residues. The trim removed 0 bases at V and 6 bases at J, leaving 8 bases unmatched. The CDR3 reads CASSLVSTGGTDTQYF. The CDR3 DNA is TGCGCCAGCAGCTTGGTCTCGACAGGGGGGACGGATACGCAGTATTTT.

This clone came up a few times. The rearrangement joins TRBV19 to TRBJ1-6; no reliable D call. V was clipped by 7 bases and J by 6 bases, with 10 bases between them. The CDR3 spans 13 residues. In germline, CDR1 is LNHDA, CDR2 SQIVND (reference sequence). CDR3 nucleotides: TGTGCCAGTACCTTCAGGCGTAATTCACCCCTCCACTTT. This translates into CASTFRRNSPLHF.

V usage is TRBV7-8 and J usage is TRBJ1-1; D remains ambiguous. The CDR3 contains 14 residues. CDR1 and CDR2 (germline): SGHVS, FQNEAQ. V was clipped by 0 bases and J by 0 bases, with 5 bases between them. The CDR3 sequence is CASSLAFMNTEAFF. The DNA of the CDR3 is TGTGCCAGCAGCTTAGCTTTCATGAACACTGAAGCTTTCTTT. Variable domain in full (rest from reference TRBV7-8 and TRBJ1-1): GAGVSQSPRYKVAKRGQDVALRCDPISGHVSLFWYQQALGQGPEFLTYFQNEAQLDKSGLPSDRFFAERPEGSVSTLKIQRTQQEDSAVYLCASSLAFMNTEAFFGQGTRLTVV.

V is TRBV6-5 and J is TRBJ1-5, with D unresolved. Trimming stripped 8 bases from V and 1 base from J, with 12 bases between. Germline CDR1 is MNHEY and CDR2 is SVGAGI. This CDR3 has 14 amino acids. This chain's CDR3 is CASQSGKSNQPQHF. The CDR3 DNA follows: TGTGCCAGCCAGTCGGGTAAGAGCAATCAGCCCCAGCATTTT.

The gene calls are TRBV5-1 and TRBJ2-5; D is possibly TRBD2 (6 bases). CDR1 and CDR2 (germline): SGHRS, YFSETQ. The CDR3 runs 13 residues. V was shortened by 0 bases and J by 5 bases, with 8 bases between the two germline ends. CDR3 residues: CASSLVGGETQYF. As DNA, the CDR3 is TGCGCCAGCAGCTTGGTCGGGGGTGAGACCCAGTACTTC.

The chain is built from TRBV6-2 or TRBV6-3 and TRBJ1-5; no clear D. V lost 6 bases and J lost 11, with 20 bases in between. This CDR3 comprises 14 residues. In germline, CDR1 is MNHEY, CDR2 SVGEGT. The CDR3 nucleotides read TGTGCCAGCAGCCCATTGACGATCCTACTATCCCAGCATTTT. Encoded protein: CASSPLTILLSQHF.

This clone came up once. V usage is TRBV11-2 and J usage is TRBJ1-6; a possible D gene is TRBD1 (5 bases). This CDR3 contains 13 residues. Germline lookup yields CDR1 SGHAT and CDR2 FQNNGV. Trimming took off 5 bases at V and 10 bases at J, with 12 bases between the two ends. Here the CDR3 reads CASSLVGRSPLHF. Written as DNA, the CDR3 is TGTGCCAGCAGCCTGGTGGGGCGATCACCCCTCCACTTT.

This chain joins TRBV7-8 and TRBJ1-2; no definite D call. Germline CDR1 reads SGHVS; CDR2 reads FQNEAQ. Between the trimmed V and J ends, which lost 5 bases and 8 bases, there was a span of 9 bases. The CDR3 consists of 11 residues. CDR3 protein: CASSPTEGYTF. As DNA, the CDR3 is TGTGCCAGCAGCCCCACAGAGGGCTACACCTTC.

The chain's CDR3 is CASSFRHRLQETQYF. CDR3 in DNA: TGTGCCAGCAGCTTTAGACATAGGCTCCAAGAGACCCAGTACTTC. This chain joins TRBV7-9 and TRBJ2-5; D is uncertain. This CDR3 has 15 amino acids. V dropped 3 bases and J dropped 1 base, with 12 bases sitting between them. Germline V gives CDR1 SEHNR, CDR2 FQNEAQ (reference sequence).

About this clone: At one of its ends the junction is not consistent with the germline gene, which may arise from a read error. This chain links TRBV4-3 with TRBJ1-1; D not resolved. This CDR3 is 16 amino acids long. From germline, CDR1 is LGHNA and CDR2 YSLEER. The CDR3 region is CASSQDFRSGYTEAFF. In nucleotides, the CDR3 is TGCGCCAGCAGTCAAGATTTTCGGAGCGGTTACACTGAAGCTTTCTTT.

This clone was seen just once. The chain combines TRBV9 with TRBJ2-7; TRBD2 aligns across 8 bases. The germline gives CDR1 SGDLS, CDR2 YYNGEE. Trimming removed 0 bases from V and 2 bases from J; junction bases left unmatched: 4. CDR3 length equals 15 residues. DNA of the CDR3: TGTGCCAGCAGCGTAGGCGGGGGGATCACCTACGAGCAGTACTTC. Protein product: CASSVGGGITYEQYF.

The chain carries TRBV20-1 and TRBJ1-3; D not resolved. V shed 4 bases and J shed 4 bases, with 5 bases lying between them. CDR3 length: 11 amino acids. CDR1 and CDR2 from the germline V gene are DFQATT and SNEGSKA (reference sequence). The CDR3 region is CSATSGNTIYF. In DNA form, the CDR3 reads TGCAGTGCTACGAGCGGAAACACCATATATTTT.

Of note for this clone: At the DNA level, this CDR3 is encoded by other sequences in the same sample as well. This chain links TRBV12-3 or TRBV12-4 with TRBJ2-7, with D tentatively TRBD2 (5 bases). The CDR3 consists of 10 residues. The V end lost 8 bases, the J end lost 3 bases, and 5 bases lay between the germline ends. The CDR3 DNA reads TGTGCCAGCGGAGGCTACGAGCAGTACTTC. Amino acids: CASGGYEQYF.